Listed here are 14 T cell receptor beta chains from one sample, sequenced in a study of T cell responses to AZD1222 COVID-19 vaccine. Profiled with immunoSEQ multiplex PCR; TCRdb holds only in-frame clones, not every one. The sample carries around 160,000 clones, approximately 90% recorded once. Sequenced here: peripheral blood, sampled 28 days after the second AZD1222 dose. The receptors were gathered from an adult who received the AZD1222 COVID-19 vaccine.

The chain recombines TRBV18 with TRBJ2-5, with a tentative D call TRBD2 (5 bases). Germline CDR1 KGHSH, CDR2 LQKENI. V dropped 3 bases and J dropped 5 bases, with 10 bases sitting between them. The CDR3 has 13 residues. As DNA, the CDR3 is TGTGCCAGCTCACCCACCCCGGGGGAGACCCAGTACTTC. Translating it yields CASSPTPGETQYF.

The chain employs TRBV6-5 and TRBJ1-1; a possible D gene is TRBD1 (5 bases). Germline CDR1 is MNHEY and CDR2 is SVGAGI. V was cut by 2 bases and J by 0 bases, with 13 bases left in between. The CDR3 has 16 amino acids. The CDR3 sequence: CASSYDLDSMNTEAFF. CDR3 DNA: TGTGCCAGCAGTTACGATCTCGACAGCATGAACACTGAAGCTTTCTTT.

The V gene is TRBV11-1, the J gene TRBJ1-4; D not resolved. Between the trimmed V and J ends, which lost 2 bases and 8 bases, there was a span of 12 bases. This CDR3 has 14 residues. The germline V gene has CDR1 SGHAT and CDR2 FQDESV (reference sequence). The CDR3 coding sequence is TGTGCCAGCAGCTTACTTACCGGCGACGAAAAACTGTTTTTT. Translating it yields CASSLLTGDEKLFF.

The rearrangement uses TRBV29-1 and TRBJ2-5; no reliable D call. Deletions cut 6 bases from V and 0 bases from J, with 11 bases between. Germline loops: CDR1 SQVTM, CDR2 ANQGSEA. This CDR3 has 13 residues. CDR3 sequence: CSVDLGYQETQYF. The CDR3 nucleotides read TGCAGCGTCGACTTGGGGTACCAAGAGACCCAGTACTTC.

In its sample, this clone was seen once. The chain employs TRBV7-3 and TRBJ2-3; D not certain. The germline gives CDR1 SGHTA, CDR2 FQGTGA. V was trimmed by 5 bases and J by 0 bases, leaving 18 bases between them. The CDR3 consists of 17 residues. CDR3 coding DNA: TGTGCCAGCAGCGACGAACGGACGGGCCCTAGCACAGATACGCAGTATTTT. Its translation: CASSDERTGPSTDTQYF.

In nucleotides, the CDR3 is TGCGCCAGCAGCTTGGCCGGGGCCCTAGGATCCCCAGATACGCAGTATTTT. Amino acid sequence: CASSLAGALGSPDTQYF. The rearrangement links TRBV5-1 to TRBJ2-3; D tentatively fits TRBD1 or TRBD2 (5 bases each). Trimming left V 0 bases short and J 4 bases short, with 18 bases between. There are 17 residues in the CDR3. Germline V lookup: CDR1 SGHRS, CDR2 YFSETQ.

This rearrangement joins TRBV25-1 to TRBJ1-2; D perhaps matches TRBD1 (6 bases). This CDR3 is built from 16 residues. Germline V CDR1 and CDR2: MGHDK, SYGVNS. The V end was cut by 3 bases, the J end by 8 bases, with 22 bases between. CDR3 residues: CASSDTTLNRAWGYTF. Written as DNA, the CDR3 is TGTGCCAGCAGTGACACCACTCTTAACAGGGCATGGGGCTACACCTTC.

The CDR3: CASSGGEGSSYNSPLHF. CDR3 nucleotides: TGTGCCAGTAGTGGTGGGGAGGGGAGCTCCTATAATTCACCCCTCCACTTT. The rearrangement joins TRBV19 to TRBJ1-6, with D possibly TRBD1 on 5 matching bases. V lost 5 bases and J 0 bases, leaving 14 bases between the germline ends. In germline, CDR1 is LNHDA, CDR2 SQIVND (reference sequence). There are 17 residues in the CDR3.

V and J are TRBV4-2 and TRBJ2-5; D unclear. Trimming took off 9 bases at V and 2 bases at J, with 13 bases between the two ends. The CDR3 contains 13 residues. Germline V gene lookup returns CDR1 LGHNA and CDR2 YNFKEQ. DNA of the CDR3: TGTGCCAGAGCCGACACCGAACAAGAGACCCAGTACTTC. Encoded protein: CARADTEQETQYF.

This clone has just a few counts. The V and J genes are TRBV5-4 and TRBJ2-2; D is unresolved. In germline, CDR1 is SGHNT, CDR2 YYREEE (reference sequence). V gave up 4 bases and J gave up 2 bases, with 12 bases separating them. This CDR3 has 15 amino acids. The CDR3 loop reads CASSVGPLNTGELFF. The CDR3 DNA follows: TGTGCCAGCAGCGTAGGACCACTCAACACCGGGGAGCTGTTTTTT.

The chain combines TRBV19 with TRBJ1-6; the D is unclear. The V and J ends lost 7 bases and 3 bases respectively, with 7 bases between them. There are 13 residues in the CDR3. The germline V gene encodes CDR1 LNHDA and CDR2 SQIVND (reference sequence). The CDR3 is CASTSSYNSPLHF. The CDR3 DNA reads as TGTGCCAGTACCAGCAGCTATAATTCACCCCTCCACTTT.

There are a few counts of this clone. V usage is TRBV2 and J usage is TRBJ1-3; D not certain. CDR1 is SNHLY and CDR2 is FYNNEI in the germline V gene. The CDR3 covers 15 residues. The ends were cut back, 6 bases at V and 0 bases at J, with 12 bases in the middle. CDR3 amino acids: CASRETVLSGNTIYF. The CDR3 region has the DNA TGTGCCAGCAGAGAGACGGTCCTCTCTGGAAACACCATATATTTT.

The rearrangement joins TRBV14 to TRBJ1-2; D ambiguous. The V end was cut by 1 base, the J end by 7 bases, with 7 bases between. Germline CDR1 and CDR2: SGHDN and FVKESK. The CDR3 has 12 amino acids. CDR3 bases: TGTGCCAGCAGCCAAGTGAGGACTGGCTACACCTTC. As protein: CASSQVRTGYTF.

This clone was observed a single time. The J gene is TRBJ2-1, the V gene TRBV29-1; the match to TRBD1 covers 7 bases. Germline V gene data show CDR1 as SQVTM and CDR2 as ANQGSEA. This CDR3 comprises 14 residues. V shed 5 bases, J shed 7 bases, and the junction held 11 bases outside the gene matches. The CDR3 reads CSVPLAGGGNEQFF. For the CDR3, the DNA is TGCAGCGTTCCCTTGGCAGGGGGTGGGAATGAGCAGTTCTTC.